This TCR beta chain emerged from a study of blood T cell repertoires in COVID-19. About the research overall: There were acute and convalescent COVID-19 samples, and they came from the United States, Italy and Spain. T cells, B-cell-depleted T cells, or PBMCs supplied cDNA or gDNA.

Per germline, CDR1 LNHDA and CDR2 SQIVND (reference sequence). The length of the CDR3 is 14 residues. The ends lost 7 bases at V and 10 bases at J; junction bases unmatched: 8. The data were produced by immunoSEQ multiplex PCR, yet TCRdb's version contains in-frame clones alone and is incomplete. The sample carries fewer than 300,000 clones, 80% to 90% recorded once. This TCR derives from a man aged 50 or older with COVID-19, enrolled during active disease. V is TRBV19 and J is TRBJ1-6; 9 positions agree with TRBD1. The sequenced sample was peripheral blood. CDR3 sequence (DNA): TGTGCCAGTACTCCCCGGGACAGGGACTCACCCCTCCACTTT. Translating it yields CASTPRDRDSPLHF.